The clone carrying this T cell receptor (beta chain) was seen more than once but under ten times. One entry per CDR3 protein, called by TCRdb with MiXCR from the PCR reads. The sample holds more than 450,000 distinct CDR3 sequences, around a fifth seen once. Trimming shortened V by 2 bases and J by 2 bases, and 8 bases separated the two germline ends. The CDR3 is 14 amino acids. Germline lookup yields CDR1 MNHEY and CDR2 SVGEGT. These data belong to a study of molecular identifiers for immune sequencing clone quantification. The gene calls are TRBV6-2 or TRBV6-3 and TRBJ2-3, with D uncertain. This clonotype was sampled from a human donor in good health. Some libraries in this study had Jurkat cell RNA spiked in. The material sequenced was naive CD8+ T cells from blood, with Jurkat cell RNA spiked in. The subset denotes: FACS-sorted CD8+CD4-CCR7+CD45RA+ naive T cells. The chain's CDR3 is CASSYASNTDTQYF. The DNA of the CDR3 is TGTGCCAGCAGTTACGCGAGTAACACAGATACGCAGTATTTT.